The 31 T cell receptor beta chains given below trace back to one sample, sequenced in a study of shared clonotypes between healthy human individuals. Repertoires were generated with immunoSEQ multiplex PCR, while TCRdb's copy carries only in-frame clones and drops some. The table lists some 500,000 clones, approximately 94% of them singletons. The sample taken for sequencing was naive CD4+ T cells sorted from blood. Indicated subset: CD45RA+ positively selected. The receptor set was obtained from a woman aged 25 to 39 in good health.

The chain couples TRBV19 to TRBJ1-5, with 11 nucleotides matching TRBD1. The CDR3 is 14 residues long. Trimming took 10 bases from V and 6 from J; bases not matched to a gene: 8. The germline gives CDR1 LNHDA, CDR2 SQIVND (reference sequence). Here the CDR3 DNA reads TGTGCCACCACTCGGACAGGGGGCACTCAGCCCCAGCATTTT. Translated: CATTRTGGTQPQHF.

The chain recombines TRBV10-1 with TRBJ2-7, with a weak D call TRBD1 (6 bases). This CDR3 is 16 amino acids long. CDR1 WNHNN and CDR2 SYGVQD come from the germline V gene (reference sequence). V lost 3 bases, J lost 0 bases, and 15 bases lay in between. CDR3 nucleotide sequence: TGCGCCAGCAGTGATCGGGCTGGGGGCAGCTCCTACGAGCAGTACTTC. Its protein product is CASSDRAGGSSYEQYF.

This chain links TRBV28 with TRBJ1-3, with a weak D call TRBD1 (6 bases). This CDR3 has 17 amino acids. Germline V gene lookup returns CDR1 MDHEN and CDR2 SYDVKM. Trimming took 4 bases from V and 4 from J, leaving 20 bases between them. The CDR3 reads CASSSNKGGAPGNTIYF. In DNA form, the CDR3 reads TGTGCCAGCAGTTCAAACAAGGGGGGGGCGCCCGGAAACACCATATATTTT.

The chain is built from TRBV18 and TRBJ1-1; no definite D call. Germline CDR1 KGHSH, CDR2 LQKENI. The CDR3 is 13 residues long. The V and J ends lost 0 bases and 4 bases respectively, with 6 bases between them. Here the CDR3 reads CASSPPAVTEAFF. The CDR3 coding sequence is TGTGCCAGCTCACCACCGGCAGTCACTGAAGCTTTCTTT.

This chain uses TRBV13 with TRBJ2-2; TRBD2 agrees at 8 bases. CDR1 and CDR2 from the germline V gene are PRHDT and FYEKMQ (reference sequence). V shed 8 bases, J shed 8 bases, and the junction held 7 bases outside the gene matches. This CDR3 spans 13 amino acids. The CDR3 protein is CASDTGGRGELFF. The CDR3 region has the DNA TGTGCCAGCGACACGGGAGGGAGAGGGGAGCTGTTTTTT.

This clone was seen more than once but under ten times. Other nucleotide sequences in the sample specify the same CDR3. The V and J genes are TRBV18 and TRBJ2-1; D gene unclear. Germline V lookup: CDR1 KGHSH, CDR2 LQKENI. The CDR3 has 11 amino acids. Trimming removed 3 bases from V and 8 bases from J, with 5 bases in between. The CDR3 coding sequence is TGTGCCAGCTCACCGGTTGATGAGCAGTTCTTC. Its protein product is CASSPVDEQFF.

The J gene is TRBJ1-1, the V gene TRBV7-2; D not resolved. The CDR3 is 14 amino acids. Between the trimmed V and J ends, which lost 2 bases and 1 base, there was a span of 8 bases. Germline loops: CDR1 SGHTA, CDR2 FQGNSA. This chain's CDR3 is CASSLIVGNTEAFF. CDR3 nucleotides: TGTGCCAGCAGCTTAATAGTGGGGAACACTGAAGCTTTCTTT. Variable domain in full (rest from reference TRBV7-2 and TRBJ1-1): GAGVSQSPSNKVTEKGKDVELRCDPISGHTALYWYRQSLGQGLEFLIYFQGNSAPDKSGLPSDRFSAERTGGSVSTLTIQRTQQEDSAVYLCASSLIVGNTEAFFGQGTRLTVV.

This clone showed up just once. The gene calls are TRBV19 and TRBJ1-4; D is undetermined. Trimming stripped 5 bases from V and 2 bases from J, with 12 bases between. CDR1 and CDR2 from the germline V gene are LNHDA and SQIVND (reference sequence). This CDR3 region has 15 residues. Here the CDR3 DNA reads TGTGCCAGTAGTTTTTCGAGTTGGACTAATGAAAAACTGTTTTTT. Its translation: CASSFSSWTNEKLFF. The full variable domain, with the rest looked up from reference TRBV19 and TRBJ1-4, is DGGITQSPKYLFRKEGQNVTLSCEQNLNHDAMYWYRQDPGQGLRLIYYSQIVNDFQKGDIAEGYSVSREKKESFPLTVTSAQKNPTAFYLCASSFSSWTNEKLFFGSGTQLSVL.

The chain joins TRBV5-1 to TRBJ1-1; no clear D gene. V lost 4 bases and J lost 1, with 11 bases in between. CDR1 is SGHRS, CDR2 YFSETQ, per germline. The CDR3 sequence is 14 residues long. CDR3 amino acids: CASSAQTENTEAFF. The CDR3 DNA follows: TGCGCCAGCAGCGCTCAGACCGAGAACACTGAAGCTTTCTTT.

This chain joins TRBV27 and TRBJ1-2, with 9 bases matching TRBD1. V shed 4 bases, J shed 5 bases, and the junction held 14 bases outside the gene matches. This CDR3 has 17 residues. Germline V gene lookup returns CDR1 MNHEY and CDR2 SMNVEV (reference sequence). The chain's CDR3 is CASSSPSRGQGRYGYTF. The CDR3 coding sequence is TGTGCCAGCAGTTCTCCCTCGAGGGGACAGGGCCGTTATGGCTACACCTTC.

The chain has TRBV11-2 and TRBJ2-7, with TRBD1 matching 9 bases. Germline V CDR1 and CDR2: SGHAT, FQNNGV. CDR3 length: 15 amino acids. J gave up 4 bases and V 5 bases, and 9 bases lay outside the gene matches. In DNA, the CDR3 is TGTGCCAGCAGCCCCAGGACAGGGGCAGGGTACGAGCAGTACTTC. It is translated as CASSPRTGAGYEQYF.

This chain connects TRBV5-1 to TRBJ2-1, with 10 bases aligning to TRBD2. From germline, CDR1 is SGHRS and CDR2 YFSETQ. Losses at the gene ends were 4 bases for V and 2 bases for J; bases not matched to a gene: 6. CDR3 length equals 16 residues. CDR3 sequence reads: CASSPGLASAYNEQFF. The CDR3 DNA follows: TGCGCCAGCAGCCCGGGACTAGCGAGTGCCTACAATGAGCAGTTCTTC. The full variable domain, rest sourced from reference TRBV5-1 and TRBJ2-1, is KAGVTQTPRYLIKTRGQQVTLSCSPISGHRSVSWYQQTPGQGLQFLFEYFSETQRNKGNFPGRFSGRQFSNSRSEMNVSTLELGDSALYLCASSPGLASAYNEQFFGPGTRLTVL.

J is TRBJ1-2 and V is TRBV10-1; 8 nucleotides line up with TRBD1. Losses at the gene ends were 7 bases for V and 4 bases for J; bases not matched to a gene: 11. The germline V gene has CDR1 WNHNN and CDR2 SYGVQD (reference sequence). The CDR3 length is 15 residues. CDR3 residues: CASKGQGRHSYGYTF. The CDR3 DNA follows: TGCGCCAGCAAAGGACAGGGACGTCATAGCTATGGCTACACCTTC.

The CDR3 DNA follows: TGTGCCAGCAGCCTGAGCGGGTCTAGCACAGATACGCAGTATTTT. Its protein product is CASSLSGSSTDTQYF. The rearrangement uses TRBV9 and TRBJ2-3; maybe TRBD2 (6 bases). The V gene's germline CDR1 is SGDLS and CDR2 YYNGEE. Trimming shortened V by 4 bases and J by 0 bases, and 12 bases separated the two germline ends. The CDR3 covers 15 residues.

The chain carries TRBV7-6 and TRBJ2-7; 10 bases agree with TRBD1. Per the germline V gene, CDR1 is SGHVS and CDR2 is FNYEAQ. The CDR3 length is 14 residues. The junction had 4 bases not matched to a gene; V was cut back by 3 bases and J by 5 bases. CDR3 sequence: CASSLRQGANEQYF. The CDR3 bases are TGTGCCAGCAGCTTGAGACAGGGGGCTAACGAGCAGTACTTC. Full variable domain (outside the CDR3, taken from reference TRBV7-6 and TRBJ2-7): GAGVSQSPRYKVTKRGQDVALRCDPISGHVSLYWYRQALGQGPEFLTYFNYEAQQDKSGLPNDRFSAERPEGSISTLTIQRTEQRDSAMYRCASSLRQGANEQYFGPGTRLTVT.

The chain links TRBV5-3 to TRBJ1-5; D not certain. TRBV5-3 counts as an open reading frame of uncertain function. This CDR3 contains 18 residues. V dropped 4 bases and J dropped 4 bases, with 24 bases sitting between them. The CDR3 sequence is CARSRFFHRRLGNQPQHF. In DNA, the CDR3 is TGTGCCAGAAGCCGCTTTTTCCACCGCCGGTTAGGGAATCAGCCCCAGCATTTT.

The CDR3 bases are TGCGCCAGCAGACCTAGCGTATCCTGGGGAAACAATGAGCAGTTCTTC. Residues: CASRPSVSWGNNEQFF. The chain recombines TRBV5-1 with TRBJ2-1, with D possibly matching TRBD2 (6 bases). This CDR3 has 16 amino acids. The germline gives CDR1 SGHRS, CDR2 YFSETQ. With 5 bases removed from V and 5 bases from J, the gap between germline ends came to 20 bases.

This rearrangement joins TRBV7-9 to TRBJ1-1; no definite D call. Germline lookup yields CDR1 SEHNR and CDR2 FQNEAQ (reference sequence). The CDR3 extends over 16 amino acids. Trimming removed 0 bases from V and 1 base from J, with 12 bases in between. The CDR3 sequence: CASSLAPGKGNTEAFF. The CDR3 nucleotides read TGTGCCAGCAGCTTAGCACCGGGCAAGGGGAACACTGAAGCTTTCTTT.

The chain uses TRBV7-8 and TRBJ2-2; perhaps TRBD2 as D (6 bases). V lost 5 bases to trimming and J lost 4 bases, with 17 bases between them. Germline lookup yields CDR1 SGHVS and CDR2 FQNEAQ. The CDR3 extends over 16 amino acids. The CDR3 DNA sequence: TGTGCCAGCAGCGCTTCTAGCGCTCCGAGCACCGGGGAGCTGTTTTTT. Amino acids: CASSASSAPSTGELFF.

V usage is TRBV28 and J usage is TRBJ2-1, with D unclear. The CDR3 contains 14 residues. Trimming pared 4 bases from V and 6 bases from J, leaving 13 bases between. CDR1 is MDHEN and CDR2 is SYDVKM in the germline V gene. Written as DNA, the CDR3 is TGTGCCAGCAGTTCACCGGGTCTAATCAATGAGCAGTTCTTC. It yields the protein CASSSPGLINEQFF.

The DNA for the CDR3 is TGTGCCAGCGGGACTAGCGGGAGAACAGATACGCAGTATTTT. This codes for CASGTSGRTDTQYF. The chain links TRBV28 to TRBJ2-3; 14 bases are a match to TRBD2. This CDR3 has 14 amino acids. Per germline, CDR1 MDHEN and CDR2 SYDVKM. Losses at the gene ends were 8 bases for V and 3 bases for J; bases not matched to a gene: 1.

The chain combines TRBV6-1 with TRBJ2-7; D remains ambiguous. From germline, CDR1 is MNHNS and CDR2 SASEGT. The CDR3 is 10 residues long. Trimming took 6 bases from V and 3 from J, leaving 3 bases between them. CDR3 bases: TGTGCCAGCAGGGACTACGAGCAGTACTTC. This codes for CASRDYEQYF.

J is TRBJ2-7 and V is TRBV28; D is possibly TRBD1 (6 bases). V was pared by 6 bases and J by 2 bases, with 14 bases between. The CDR3 has 14 amino acids. Germline V CDR1 and CDR2: MDHEN, SYDVKM. The CDR3 is CASRQGKGPYEQYF. CDR3 nucleotide sequence: TGTGCCAGCAGACAGGGTAAGGGACCCTACGAGCAGTACTTC.

The V and J genes are TRBV29-1 and TRBJ1-2; possible D gene TRBD1, 5 bases. The CDR3 extends over 13 amino acids. The V gene lost 8 bases and the J gene lost 2 bases, with 15 bases spanning the gap. CDR1 and CDR2 (germline): SQVTM, ANQGSEA. This CDR3 is CSSSAGLNYGYTF. Here the CDR3 DNA reads TGCAGCTCGTCGGCGGGACTAAACTATGGCTACACCTTC.

DNA for the CDR3: TGTGCCAGCAGGGGCAGCCAAAGCTCCTACGAGCAGTACTTC. Protein: CASRGSQSSYEQYF. This chain joins TRBV11-2 and TRBJ2-7; no definite D call. The V end was cut by 6 bases, the J end by 0 bases, with 12 bases between. The CDR3 sequence is 14 residues long. Germline values: CDR1 SGHAT, CDR2 FQNNGV.

The gene calls are TRBV27 and TRBJ1-3; 7 nucleotides line up with TRBD1. Looked up from germline, CDR1 is MNHEY and CDR2 is SMNVEV (reference sequence). CDR3 size: 14 residues. The ends lost 6 bases at V and 8 bases at J; junction bases unmatched: 10. The CDR3 region has the DNA TGTGCCAGCAGACCGACAGGGACAGTAGACACCATATATTTT. As protein: CASRPTGTVDTIYF.

The CDR3 is CASSIRGTGNTIYF. The CDR3 DNA sequence: TGTGCCAGTAGTATCCGAGGGACTGGAAACACCATATATTTT. The chain recombines TRBV19 with TRBJ1-3; D remains unclear. Looked up from germline, CDR1 is LNHDA and CDR2 is SQIVND (reference sequence). CDR3 length: 14 amino acids. Trimming removed 3 bases at V and 2 bases at J, with 8 bases between.

The J gene is TRBJ2-7, the V gene TRBV5-1; D is perhaps TRBD1 (6 bases). Trimming cost V 3 bases and J 5 bases, with 12 bases left between them. Per germline, CDR1 SGHRS and CDR2 YFSETQ. The CDR3 runs to 13 residues. This CDR3 is CASSSHRVDEQYF. The CDR3 DNA sequence: TGCGCCAGCAGCTCCCACAGGGTGGACGAGCAGTACTTC.

This clone is a singleton in its sample. Other DNA variants within this sample encode the same CDR3. The V call is TRBV19, the J call TRBJ1-5; D not resolved. The CDR3 runs 12 residues. Germline CDR1 reads LNHDA; CDR2 reads SQIVND (reference sequence). V dropped 3 bases and J dropped 2 bases, with 2 bases sitting between them. In DNA form, the CDR3 reads TGTGCCAGTAGTATGGGCAATCAGCCCCAGCATTTT. It yields the protein CASSMGNQPQHF.

The CDR3 bases are TGCGCCAGCAGCCAAGAGGGTGCGGGGGCCGCCGTCCATGAGCAGTTCTTC. This gives the protein CASSQEGAGAAVHEQFF. This chain uses TRBV4-1 with TRBJ2-1, with D perhaps matching TRBD2 (7 bases). Germline CDR1 is MGHRA and CDR2 is YSYEKL. Deletions cut 0 bases from V and 8 bases from J, with 20 bases between. There are 17 residues in the CDR3.

The genes are TRBV2 and TRBJ1-2; D may be TRBD1 (6 bases). V lost 2 bases and J 9 bases, leaving 13 bases between the germline ends. This CDR3 has 13 amino acids. Germline assignment: CDR1 SNHLY and CDR2 FYNNEI. DNA of the CDR3: TGTGCCAGCAGTGAAACAGGGTTGGTTCGCTACACCTTC. This gives the protein CASSETGLVRYTF. The full variable domain, with the rest looked up from reference TRBV2 and TRBJ1-2, is EPEVTQTPSHQVTQMGQEVILRCVPISNHLYFYWYRQILGQKVEFLVSFYNNEISEKSEIFDDQFSVERPDGSNFTLKIRSTKLEDSAMYFCASSETGLVRYTFGSGTRLTVV.